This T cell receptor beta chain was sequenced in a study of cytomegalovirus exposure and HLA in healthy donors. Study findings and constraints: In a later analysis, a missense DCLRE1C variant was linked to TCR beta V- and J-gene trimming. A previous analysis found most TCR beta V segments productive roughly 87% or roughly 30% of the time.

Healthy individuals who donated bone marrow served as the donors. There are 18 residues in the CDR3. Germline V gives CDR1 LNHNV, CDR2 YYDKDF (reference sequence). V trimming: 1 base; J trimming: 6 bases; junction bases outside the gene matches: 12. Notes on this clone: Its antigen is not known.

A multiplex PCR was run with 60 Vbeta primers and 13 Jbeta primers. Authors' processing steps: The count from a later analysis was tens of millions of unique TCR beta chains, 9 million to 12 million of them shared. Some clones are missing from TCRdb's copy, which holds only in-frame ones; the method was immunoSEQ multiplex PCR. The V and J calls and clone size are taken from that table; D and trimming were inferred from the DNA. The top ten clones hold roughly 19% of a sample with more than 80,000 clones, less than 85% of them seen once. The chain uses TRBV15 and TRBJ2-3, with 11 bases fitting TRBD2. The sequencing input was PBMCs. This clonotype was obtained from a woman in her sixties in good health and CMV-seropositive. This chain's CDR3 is CATSRVGAWTSGHDTQYF. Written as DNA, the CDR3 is TGTGCCACCAGCAGAGTTGGGGCTTGGACTAGCGGGCATGATACGCAGTATTTT.